This T cell receptor beta chain was obtained from a study of cytomegalovirus exposure and HLA in healthy donors (dated by TCRdb to 2016 to 2017). About the investigation overall: According to an earlier analysis of 587 of the donors, about 179 million T cells yielded roughly 110 million unique TCR beta sequences and about 300 Gb of sequence data. Rather than using new phenotypic data, the later analysis identified candidate immune exposures from TCR beta sequences and from how often those sequences occurred across donors. Five DR-DQ haplotypes were treated as single units for association and clustering because of strong linkage in the cohort. On average, roughly 250,000 unique TCR beta nucleotide sequences were sequenced per donor among 300 to 500 genotyped donors of the cohort, with roughly 19% of those sequences being non-productive. Donor age, sex, ethnicity and CMV serostatus were compiled alongside the repertoire data. Class I and class II HLA loci were covered by the typing at four-digit resolution. An earlier analysis of approximately 580 of the donors used high-throughput TCR beta sequencing to judge whether each TCR beta V gene segment behaved as functional or pseudogenic. The genetic ancestry cluster associated with self-reported Caucasian donors included over 65% of the 398 genotyped donors. A separate validation cohort of approximately 120 different subjects was used in addition to the roughly 720-subject first cohort. Typing coverage varied by locus: roughly 620-640 donors for A, B, C, DRB1 and DQB1; roughly 560 for DQA1; over 600 for DPA1; about 450 for DPB1. Roughly 320 gigabases of sequencing data and 70 million to 100 million unique TCR sequences made up an early release that covered around 640 HLA-typed donors. The aim of the study was to test whether cataloging public T cell receptors could identify signatures of past pathogen exposure. The study profiled the T cell repertoires of 666 subjects by immunosequencing and related them to cytomegalovirus serostatus. A later analysis re-analyzed previously published TCR beta repertoires from about 730 donors and added high-resolution HLA genotyping to study TCR occurrence patterns. Genome-wide SNP genotypes for about 65% of the roughly 700 donors were used in a later genetic analysis, which treated that subset as a discovery cohort. To predict cytomegalovirus infection status, the study brought together high-throughput TCR immunosequencing, statistical association of individual TCRs with disease status, and machine learning. All discovery cohort repertoires had been generated on a single sequencing platform.

The library was produced with the immunoSEQ multiplex PCR assay. The multiplex PCR relied on a mix of 60 forward primers for TCR Vbeta segments and 13 reverse primers for TCR Jbeta segments. Amplification of the CDR3 region of rearranged TCR beta genes was performed with a multiplex PCR assay on genomic DNA. The Illumina HiSeq System was used to sequence the amplified TCR beta libraries as 87-base-pair reads. From the authors' description of their analysis: A later analysis tallied 80 million to 95 million unique TCR beta chains across the 700 or so repertoires, and about 12 million of those chains were shared by two or more donors. Raw reads were error-corrected and collapsed into unique sequences by a nearest-neighbor algorithm in which closely related sequences were merged to remove PCR and sequencing errors. To assign V, D and J gene segments, CDR3 sequences were aligned to IMGT reference sequences. For a sequence to be retained, at least a six-nucleotide match to both a V gene segment and a J gene segment was required. A rearrangement was called productive if the CDR3 had no stop codons and remained in frame with V and J, and every other rearrangement was called non-productive. Following IMGT convention, CDR3 was defined as the stretch from the second conserved V-encoded cysteine up to the conserved J-encoded phenylalanine. Sequences without an unambiguous match to a single V gene segment were excluded from the earlier analysis of about 600 of the donors. In an earlier analysis of several hundred of the donors, V segments were called functional above 56.7% productive rearrangements and were called segregating when the between-donor standard deviation exceeded 5%. A statistical classification framework was developed to diagnose cytomegalovirus status using the catalog of TCR beta chain sequences. V and J gene assignment, in a later analysis, came from comparing TCR nucleotide sequences with IMGT/GENE-DB human TR gene sequences. A later analysis assigned CDR3 sequences and most-parsimonious VDJ recombination scenarios with the TCRdist pipeline. In a later analysis, each TCR beta chain was defined by its CDR3 amino acid sequence together with its V-gene family, and reads without a unique V-gene family were excluded. To address suspected cross-contamination and a sequencing artifact, a later analysis removed 450 to 700 highly shared, low-generation-probability nucleotide sequences. In a later analysis, a clonal expansion index was calculated for each public chain from normalized within-repertoire ranks of inferred template counts. In a later analysis, generation probabilities were computed with a VDJ recombination model fitted to out-of-frame rearrangements, and the resulting probabilities were checked against IGoR. Hypergeometric tests were used in a later analysis to score TCR-TCR, TCR-HLA and TCR-CMV co-occurrence, with a repertoire-size bias correction applied to the TCR pairs. A later analysis estimated false discovery rates by permuting HLA or CMV assignments 20 times. In a later analysis, co-occurring TCRs were grouped using DBSCAN, with TCRdist sequence similarity added in when clustering inside HLA-allele-positive subsets. Repertoires with fewer than 30,000 or more than 120,000 public chains were left out of co-occurrence clustering, as were five repertoires with anomalous nucleotide sharing. TCRdb holds this immuneACCESS table with in-frame rearrangements only. Some clones are missing; in checked studies, unresolved V genes explain under half, and the rest has no known cause. V, J and clone size were drawn from that table, and D and trimming were deduced from the DNA. The table of this sample itemizes approximately 96,000 clones. The ten largest make up about 6% of the sample.

The cohort comprised fewer than 700 healthy bone marrow donors. All cohort members were sampled while nominally healthy, although unrecorded immune exposures were likely present. The donor was CMV seropositive and was included in the group of approximately 310 seropositive cohort members. Every donor gave a peripheral blood sample, and the peripheral blood mononuclear cells from that sample were used for TCR beta sequencing. Genomic DNA extraction from the blood cell samples was performed with the Qiagen DNeasy Blood Extraction Kit. The CDR3 contains 14 residues, cysteine and phenylalanine counted. Only the CDR3 part of the read is kept: 42 bases, read in frame from the first base. CDR1 is given as SGHTA and CDR2 as FQGNSA, both from the germline V gene. Between the V and J ends, shortened by 4 bases and 2 bases respectively, the junction contains 11 bases. General conclusions and limits of the study: In both the original and validation cohorts, the classifier was reported to diagnose cytomegalovirus status with high specificity and sensitivity. A cluster of highly shared sequence variants was judged likely to be a technical artifact of the sequencing pipeline. In a later analysis, most CMV-associated TCR beta chains were found to appear HLA-restricted, with HLA associations seemingly driven largely by CMV exposure. According to the authors, the approach could potentially be generalized to other disease states and immunological phenotypes. Assigning TCR associations to individual alleles was difficult when HLA alleles, especially DR and DQ, strongly co-occurred. In vitro tests confirmed that three of the cytomegalovirus-associated TCR beta chains recognize cytomegalovirus antigens. The earlier analysis of fewer than 750 of the donors excluded fewer than 20 rarely observed V segments, including chromosome 9 orphons, because counts were too low. A further reported finding was that TCR beta sequences accurately predicted the HLA-A and HLA-B alleles for most subjects in the first cohort. In a later analysis, HLA-associated TCR beta chains showed more clonal expansion and lower generation probabilities than non-associated chains that were equally common. At a false discovery rate of 0.05, a later analysis linked some 17,000 TCR beta sequences to specific HLA alleles. Immune exposure information for the cohort was limited to CMV serostatus. In an earlier analysis of roughly 500 of the donors, most TCR beta V segments appeared in productive rearrangements about 87% or about 30% of the time, broadly matching IMGT annotations. Most TCR sequences were observed very rarely across donors, whereas some public TCRs were present in many individuals. A total of roughly 160 TCR beta chains were listed by the study as associated with cytomegalovirus. In a later genetic analysis, a missense DCLRE1C variant was associated with V-gene and J-gene trimming of TCR beta chains, and the association was replicated in an independent cohort. HLA typing was unavailable for some donors at each locus, so association tests used only the typed subset. In a later analysis, TCR association rates were found to vary across HLA loci, with the most associated TCRs seen for DRB1 alleles and the fewest for HLA-C alleles. Compared with the roughly 720-donor mean, donors in an Asian-associated ancestry cluster had fewer N-insertions in productive TCRs, according to a later genetic analysis. This cohort had only TCR beta chains sequenced, and the lack of alpha or paired-chain data limited which features could be detected. A later analysis reported that several top co-occurrence clusters appeared linked to parvovirus B19, influenza, CMV and Epstein-Barr virus. Linkage disequilibrium might explain the correlated functional status among segregating V segments, but an unknown experimental factor could not be excluded. The presence/absence analyses assumed that sequencing depth was roughly uniform across donors, and that assumption may not be true. Some IMGT-functional V segments, including TRBV6-2 and TRBV6-3, could not be told apart with the 87-base-pair reads, so those segments were excluded.

With respect to this clone: It has no known antigen specificity.

Sequenced sample: PBMCs. The chain is made from TRBV7-2 and TRBJ1-1; the D gene is perhaps TRBD1, on 5 matching bases. This receptor was taken from a girl under 18 in good health and CMV-seropositive. The nucleotide sequence is given as TGTGCCAGCAGCTCGCGGGACGGTAACACTGAAGCTTTCTTT. Its amino acids are CASSSRDGNTEAFF.